The 15 T cell receptor beta chains presented below share a single source sample, sequenced in a study of blood T cell repertoires in COVID-19. Assay: immunoSEQ multiplex PCR; the TCRdb copy retains only in-frame clones and omits some. The data contain 90,000 to 150,000 clones, 87% of them singletons. The sample was peripheral blood. These receptors were collected from a human donor in a cohort sampled during active COVID-19.

The rearrangement links TRBV5-1 to TRBJ2-7; D gene uncertain. CDR1 is SGHRS and CDR2 is YFSETQ in the germline V gene. This CDR3 comprises 11 residues. V was pared by 3 bases and J by 3 bases, with 4 bases between. CDR3 region: CASSSNYEQYF. The CDR3 coding sequence is TGCGCCAGCAGCTCAAACTACGAGCAGTACTTC.

This chain uses TRBV24-1 with TRBJ2-3; 8 positions agree with TRBD2. The CDR3 loop spans 14 amino acids. Germline V gene sequence: CDR1 KGHDR, CDR2 SFDVKD. V lost 6 bases and J lost 1; bases outside the gene matches: 2. CDR3 sequence reads: CATSSGGGTDTQYF. For the CDR3, the DNA is TGTGCCACCAGTAGCGGGGGAGGCACAGATACGCAGTATTTT.

The CDR3 nucleotides read TGTGCCAGCAGCTCCCAGGGCGCTGAAGCTTTCTTT. It translates to CASSSQGAEAFF. The chain couples TRBV28 to TRBJ1-1; D possibly corresponds to TRBD1 (5 bases). This CDR3 has 12 residues. The germline gives CDR1 MDHEN, CDR2 SYDVKM. V lost 6 bases and J 6 bases, leaving 11 bases between the germline ends. The whole variable domain, remainder taken from reference TRBV28 and TRBJ1-1, is DVKVTQSSRYLVKRTGEKVFLECVQDMDHENMFWYRQDPGLGLRLIYFSYDVKMKEKGDIPEGYSVSREKKERFSLILESASTNQTSMYLCASSSQGAEAFFGQGTRLTVV.

This chain connects TRBV29-1 to TRBJ2-2, with 8 bases fitting TRBD1. Looked up from germline, CDR1 is SQVTM and CDR2 is ANQGSEA. With 5 bases clipped from V and 8 bases from J, the junction kept 10 bases outside the gene matches. The CDR3 contains 14 residues. The CDR3 sequence: CSVTPSDRGGELFF. The CDR3 DNA reads TGCAGCGTTACCCCGTCAGACAGGGGAGGGGAGCTGTTTTTT.

V is TRBV5-4 and J is TRBJ2-1; D is undetermined. The germline CDR1 and CDR2 sequences are SGHNT and YYREEE (reference sequence). V was shortened by 2 bases and J by 4 bases, with 7 bases between the two germline ends. This CDR3 region has 13 residues. DNA of the CDR3: TGTGCCAGCAGCTTTCGTCCGTACAATGAGCAGTTCTTC. It yields the protein CASSFRPYNEQFF.

The rearrangement links TRBV7-2 to TRBJ1-2; 8 nucleotides agree with TRBD1. With 5 bases clipped from V and 7 bases from J, the junction kept 12 bases outside the gene matches. Germline V CDR1 and CDR2: SGHTA, FQGNSA. The CDR3 contains 15 residues. Written as DNA, the CDR3 is TGTGCCAGCAGCCTAGACGGACAGGGTTTAGGTGGCTACACCTTC. Amino acids: CASSLDGQGLGGYTF.

The V gene is TRBV11-2, the J gene TRBJ2-3; 9 bases are shared with TRBD1. Trimming cost V 6 bases and J 5 bases; bases outside gene matches: 12. The germline gives CDR1 SGHAT, CDR2 FQNNGV. This CDR3 spans 16 amino acids. In nucleotides, the CDR3 is TGTGCCAGCAGGTCAAGGGGGGACAGGGCGGGAGATACGCAGTATTTT. Its protein product is CASRSRGDRAGDTQYF.

A few counts support this clone. The V gene is TRBV11-2, the J gene TRBJ2-1; possible D gene TRBD2, 6 bases. The V gene lost 1 base and the J gene lost 4 bases, with 8 bases spanning the gap. The length of the CDR3 is 14 residues. The germline gives CDR1 SGHAT, CDR2 FQNNGV. In DNA, the CDR3 is TGTGCCAGCAGCTTAGGCGGGGTGTACAATGAGCAGTTCTTC. This encodes CASSLGGVYNEQFF.

The rearrangement uses TRBV9 and TRBJ1-6; 9 nucleotides align to TRBD1. After removal of 4 bases from V and 9 bases from J, the junction contained 11 bases not matched to a gene. This CDR3 contains 16 residues. The germline CDR1 and CDR2 sequences are SGDLS and YYNGEE. Here the CDR3 DNA reads TGTGCCAGCAGCCCATTCTTGGACAGGGGCCTTTCACCCCTCCACTTT. Encoded protein: CASSPFLDRGLSPLHF. The full variable domain, rest sourced from reference TRBV9 and TRBJ1-6, is DSGVTQTPKHLITATGQRVTLRCSPRSGDLSVYWYQQSLDQGLQFLIQYYNGEERAKGNILERFSAQQFPDLHSELNLSSLELGDSALYFCASSPFLDRGLSPLHFGNGTRLTVT.

The V gene is TRBV30, the J gene TRBJ1-1, with TRBD1 matching 8 bases. Looked up from germline, CDR1 is GTSNPN and CDR2 is SVGIG (reference sequence). The CDR3 runs to 14 residues. Unmatched junction bases numbered 4, after V lost 3 bases and J lost 1 base. The CDR3, as DNA: TGTGCCTGGAGGCTCAGGGGGCGGAACACTGAAGCTTTCTTT. Translated: CAWRLRGRNTEAFF.

This sequence joins TRBV6-4 and TRBJ1-5; D perhaps matches TRBD1 (5 bases). The CDR3 runs to 13 residues. The V end was cut by 5 bases, the J end by 7 bases, with 12 bases between. Germline loops: CDR1 MRHNA, CDR2 SNTAGT. CDR3 protein: CASSMVGEQPQHF. CDR3 nucleotides: TGTGCCAGCAGTATGGTAGGGGAACAGCCCCAGCATTTT.

This clone showed up just once. J is TRBJ2-7 and V is TRBV28, with D perhaps TRBD1 (5 bases). The CDR3 totals 12 residues. Germline CDR1 and CDR2: MDHEN and SYDVKM. The germline V and J ends were trimmed by 10 bases and 0 bases, with 10 bases remaining between them. CDR3 amino acids: CATRQYSYEQYF. CDR3 sequence (DNA): TGTGCCACTCGACAGTACTCCTACGAGCAGTACTTC.

This clone has a single count. This may arise from a read error, as a much more abundant clone is one base away. At the DNA level, this CDR3 is encoded by other sequences in the same sample as well. This sequence joins TRBV25-1 and TRBJ1-2; 9 bases agree with TRBD1. The germline V gene has CDR1 MGHDK and CDR2 SYGVNS. This CDR3 is 16 amino acids long. The CDR3 here is CASSEMDRGVFGGYTF. In DNA form, the CDR3 reads TGCGCCAGCAGTGAAATGGACAGGGGTGTTTTCGGTGGCTACACCTTC.

The gene calls are TRBV5-1 and TRBJ1-1, with D maybe TRBD1 (6 bases). Trimming removed 0 bases from V and 6 bases from J, with 9 bases in between. The V gene's germline CDR1 is SGHRS and CDR2 YFSETQ. The CDR3 totals 13 residues. The CDR3 here is CASSLGKGAEAFF. In nucleotides, the CDR3 is TGCGCCAGCAGCTTGGGGAAGGGGGCTGAAGCTTTCTTT.

The V gene is TRBV7-6, the J gene TRBJ1-2; 8 bases line up with TRBD1. J lost 3 bases, V lost 0 bases, and 6 bases had no gene match. The CDR3 is 16 amino acids. Germline V CDR1 and CDR2: SGHVS, FNYEAQ. The CDR3 protein is CASSLAVQGADYGYTF. The CDR3 coding sequence is TGTGCCAGCAGCTTAGCGGTTCAGGGGGCGGACTATGGCTACACCTTC.